Presented here are 3 T cell receptor beta chains from one specimen sequenced in a study of tumor-infiltrating lymphocytes in primary liver carcinoma. Using a constant-region primer together with ProtoScript II reverse transcriptase, TCR beta cDNA was made from 500 ng of total RNA. Library construction for TCR beta comprised three nested multiplex PCR rounds performed with slightly modified ARM-PCR. TRBV1-TRBV30 forward primers paired with a C-beta reverse primer were used in the first two PCR rounds, which ran approximately 10 cycles each. TCRdb reprocessed the multiplex PCR reads via MiXCR and lists one record per CDR3 protein. The sample has about 200,000 distinct CDR3 sequences, around three fifths seen once. Unsorted whole blood yielded the blood RNA, and germline DNA was also extracted. Sequencing was done on a sample of peripheral blood. The receptors come from a woman in her sixties or seventies with primary liver carcinoma and hepatitis B virus infection.

For this clonotype: A much larger clone differs by one base, so this may be a read error. J is TRBJ2-2 and V is TRBV6-1, with D perhaps matching TRBD2 (5 bases). The length of the CDR3 is 14 residues. CDR1 and CDR2 (germline): MNHNS, SASEGT. CDR3 sequence reads: CASKRTSNTGELLF. The CDR3 DNA reads TGTGCCAGCAAGAGGACCTCGAACACCGGGGAGCTGTTATTT.

A word on this clonotype: A much more abundant neighbour one base away suggests this may be a read error. The chain joins TRBV11-1 to TRBJ2-2; the D call may be TRBD1 or TRBD2 (5 bases each). The CDR3 spans 13 residues. Germline V gene data show CDR1 as SGHAT and CDR2 as FQDESV (reference sequence). The CDR3 DNA follows: TGTGCCAGCAGCTTTTCGGACACCGGGGAGCTGTTATTT. This sequence encodes CASSFSDTGELLF.

In regard to this clonotype: A much larger clone differs by one base, so this may be a read error. CDR3 protein: CASSGRRFTSPLHF. CDR3 nucleotide sequence: TGTGCCAGCAGTGGGAGAAGGTTTACTTCACCCCTCCACTTT. This chain uses TRBV6-5 with TRBJ1-6; D is unresolved. V lost 5 bases, J lost 9 bases, and 14 bases lay in between. This CDR3 is 14 amino acids long. Germline loops: CDR1 MNHEY, CDR2 SVGAGI.